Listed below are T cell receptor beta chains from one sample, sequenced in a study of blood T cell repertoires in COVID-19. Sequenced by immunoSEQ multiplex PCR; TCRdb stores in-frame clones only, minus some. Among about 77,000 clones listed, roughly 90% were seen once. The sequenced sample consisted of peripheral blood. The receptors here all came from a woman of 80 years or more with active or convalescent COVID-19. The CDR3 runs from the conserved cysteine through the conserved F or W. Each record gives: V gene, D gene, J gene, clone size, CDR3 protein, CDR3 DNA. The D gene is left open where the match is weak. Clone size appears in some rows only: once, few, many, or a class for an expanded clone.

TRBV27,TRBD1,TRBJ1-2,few,CASTRQGYDYGYTF,TGTGCCAGCACCCGACAGGGGTATGACTATGGCTACACCTTC
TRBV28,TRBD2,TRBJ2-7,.,CASSWVAGGTYEQYF,TGTGCCAGCAGTTGGGTAGCGGGGGGGACCTACGAGCAGTACTTC
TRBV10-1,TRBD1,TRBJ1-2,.,CATGDRGGGYGYTF,TGCGCCACCGGCGACAGGGGCGGAGGCTATGGCTACACCTTC
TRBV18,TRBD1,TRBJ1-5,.,CASSPDRSNQPQHF,TGTGCCAGCTCACCGGACAGGAGCAATCAGCCCCAGCATTTT
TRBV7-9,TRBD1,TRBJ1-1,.,CASSLKGAQGTEAFF,TGTGCCAGCAGCTTGAAGGGGGCTCAGGGGACTGAAGCTTTCTTT
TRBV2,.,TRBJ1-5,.,CASSSGPAPNQPQHF,TGTGCCAGCAGTTCGGGTCCCGCTCCGAATCAGCCCCAGCATTTT
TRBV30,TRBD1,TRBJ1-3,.,CAWRIQGAGNTIYF,TGTGCCTGGAGGATACAGGGGGCTGGAAACACCATATATTTT
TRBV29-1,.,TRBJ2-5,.,CSVEVAGRAQETQYF,TGCAGCGTTGAGGTGGCGGGACGAGCCCAAGAGACCCAGTACTTC
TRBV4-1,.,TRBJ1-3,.,CASSQGGGGLSGNTIYF,TGCGCCAGCAGCCAAGGTGGTGGAGGGCTGTCTGGAAACACCATATATTTT
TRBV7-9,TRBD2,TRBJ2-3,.,CASSYTSGNTDTQYF,TGTGCCAGCAGCTATACTAGCGGGAACACAGATACGCAGTATTTT
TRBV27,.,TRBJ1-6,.,CASSLYRETSPLHF,TGTGCCAGCAGTTTATATAGGGAGACTTCACCCCTCCACTTT
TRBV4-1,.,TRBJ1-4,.,CASSLLAATNEKLFF,TGCGCCAGCAGCCTGCTGGCGGCAACTAATGAAAAACTGTTTTTT
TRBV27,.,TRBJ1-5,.,CASSLQGNNQPQHF,TGTGCCAGCAGTTTACAGGGTAACAATCAGCCCCAGCATTTT
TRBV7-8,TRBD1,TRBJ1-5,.,CASSLQQGALSSNQPQHF,TGTGCCAGCAGCTTACAACAGGGGGCGCTAAGTAGCAATCAGCCCCAGCATTTT
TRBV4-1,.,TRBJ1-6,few,CASSQVESRASPTLPLHF,TGCGCCAGCAGCCAAGTCGAATCCAGGGCCTCGCCCACCCTCCCCCTCCACTTT
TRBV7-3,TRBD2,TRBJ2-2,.,CASSLSRTSGGNTGELFF,TGTGCCAGCAGCTTATCTAGGACTAGCGGGGGGAACACCGGGGAGCTGTTTTTT
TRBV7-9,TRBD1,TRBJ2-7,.,CAIHPQGAEGSYEQYF,TGTGCCATCCACCCCCAGGGGGCTGAGGGCTCCTACGAGCAGTACTTC
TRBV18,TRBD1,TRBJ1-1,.,CASSPVGGSLNTEAFF,TGTGCCAGCTCACCAGTAGGGGGCAGCTTGAACACTGAAGCTTTCTTT
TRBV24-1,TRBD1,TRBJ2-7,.,CATSDFKGAEQYF,TGTGCCACCAGTGATTTTAAGGGGGCCGAGCAGTACTTC
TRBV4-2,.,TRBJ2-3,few,CASSQDRGGGTDTQYF,TGTGCCAGCAGCCAAGATAGGGGCGGGGGCACAGATACGCAGTATTTT
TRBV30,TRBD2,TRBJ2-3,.,CAWRTSGGTDTQYF,TGTGCCTGGAGGACTAGCGGGGGCACAGATACGCAGTATTTT
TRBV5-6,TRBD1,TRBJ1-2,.,CASSSLGTAYYGYTF,TGTGCCAGCAGCTCGTTAGGGACAGCCTACTATGGCTACACCTTC
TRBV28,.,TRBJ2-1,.,CASSSSRQPLFF,TGTGCCAGCAGCTCCTCTCGACAGCCCTTGTTCTTC
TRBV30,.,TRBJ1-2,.,CASGRAPGGYTF,TGTGCCTCCGGACGGGCCCCGGGGGGCTACACCTTC
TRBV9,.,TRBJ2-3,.,CASSVAKSTDTQYF,TGTGCCAGCAGCGTAGCTAAGAGCACAGATACGCAGTATTTT
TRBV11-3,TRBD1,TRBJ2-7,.,CASGGKPWMDRVHDEQYF,TGTGCCAGCGGGGGGAAACCATGGATGGACAGGGTACATGACGAGCAGTACTTC
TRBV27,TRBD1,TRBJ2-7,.,CASHRQGRNEQYF,TGTGCCTCACATCGACAGGGGCGAAACGAGCAGTACTTC
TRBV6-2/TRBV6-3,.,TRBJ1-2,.,CASSHDRRYTF,TGTGCCAGCAGCCACGACAGGAGGTACACCTTC
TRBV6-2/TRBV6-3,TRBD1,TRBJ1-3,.,CASSYSTGAGNTIYF,TGTGCCAGCAGTTACTCGACAGGGGCTGGAAACACCATATATTTT
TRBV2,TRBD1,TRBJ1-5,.,CAGGTGRNSNQPQHF,TGTGCCGGGGGGACAGGAAGAAATAGCAATCAGCCCCAGCATTTT
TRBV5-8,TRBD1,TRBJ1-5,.,CASSATGGWNQPQHF,TGTGCCAGCAGCGCGACAGGGGGCTGGAATCAGCCCCAGCATTTT
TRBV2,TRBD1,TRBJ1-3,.,CASSPQGSSGNTIYF,TGTGCCAGCAGTCCACAGGGGAGCTCTGGAAACACCATATATTTT
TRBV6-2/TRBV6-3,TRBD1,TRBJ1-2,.,CASSPLWSQGAISYTF,TGTGCCAGCAGTCCACTCTGGTCGCAGGGGGCTATAAGCTACACCTTC
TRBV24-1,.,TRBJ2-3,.,CATSGTTDTQYF,TGTGCCACCAGTGGCACAACAGATACGCAGTATTTT
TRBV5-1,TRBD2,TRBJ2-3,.,CASSSLSSGGADTQYF,TGCGCCAGCAGCTCCTTGAGTAGCGGGGGGGCAGATACGCAGTATTTT
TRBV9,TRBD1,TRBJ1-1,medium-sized,CASSGTGDTEAFF,TGTGCCAGCAGCGGGACAGGGGACACTGAAGCTTTCTTT
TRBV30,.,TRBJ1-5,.,CAWSLGLRNQPQHF,TGTGCCTGGAGTTTGGGACTCCGGAATCAGCCCCAGCATTTT
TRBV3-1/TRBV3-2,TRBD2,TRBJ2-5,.,CASSQRGGGRETQYF,TGTGCCAGCAGCCAACGGGGGGGCGGCAGAGAGACCCAGTACTTC
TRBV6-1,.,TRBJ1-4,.,CASSDLWAGPTNEKLFF,TGTGCCAGCAGTGATCTTTGGGCTGGGCCAACTAATGAAAAACTGTTTTTT
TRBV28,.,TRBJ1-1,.,CASSWRGPLNTEAFF,TGTGCCAGCAGTTGGCGAGGGCCCTTGAACACTGAAGCTTTCTTT
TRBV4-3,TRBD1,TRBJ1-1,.,CASSQDRGTGNTEAFF,TGCGCCAGCAGCCAAGATCGTGGGACAGGGAACACTGAAGCTTTCTTT
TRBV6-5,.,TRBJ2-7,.,CASSYSGRTEQYF,TGTGCCAGCAGTTACTCGGGGAGAACCGAGCAGTACTTC
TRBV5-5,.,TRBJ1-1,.,CASGGLEGSEAFF,TGTGCCAGCGGCGGGTTGGAGGGGTCTGAAGCTTTCTTT
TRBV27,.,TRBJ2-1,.,CALGGSKYNAYNEQFF,TGTGCCCTCGGAGGGTCCAAATATAATGCCTACAATGAGCAGTTCTTC
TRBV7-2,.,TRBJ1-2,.,CASSLAFSGYGYTF,TGTGCCAGCAGCTTAGCGTTCTCAGGCTATGGCTACACCTTC
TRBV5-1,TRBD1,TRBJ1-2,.,CASSLRDRGNGYTF,TGCGCCAGCAGCTTGCGAGACAGGGGGAATGGCTACACCTTC
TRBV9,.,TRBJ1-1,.,CASSVGSHTGRNTEAFF,TGTGCCAGCAGCGTAGGGAGCCATACAGGGCGGAACACTGAAGCTTTCTTT
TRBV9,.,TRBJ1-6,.,CASSGGSGTPLHF,TGTGCCAGCAGCGGGGGATCAGGGACACCCCTCCACTTT
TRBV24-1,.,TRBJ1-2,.,CATSDPTHVGYTF,TGTGCCACCAGTGATCCTACCCATGTGGGCTACACCTTC
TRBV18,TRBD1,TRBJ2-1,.,CASSPGQASYNEQFF,TGTGCCAGCTCACCTGGACAGGCCTCATACAATGAGCAGTTCTTC
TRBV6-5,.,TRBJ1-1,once,CASSYSRNTEAFF,TGTGCCAGCAGTTACTCTAGGAACACTGAAGCTTTCTTT
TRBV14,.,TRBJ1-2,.,CASSEAAGRYGYTF,TGTGCCAGCAGCGAAGCGGCAGGGAGGTATGGCTACACCTTC
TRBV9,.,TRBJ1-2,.,CASSVITGDYGYTF,TGTGCCAGCAGCGTTATAACGGGGGACTATGGCTACACCTTC
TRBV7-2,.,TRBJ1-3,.,CASSLTPNGNTIYF,TGTGCCAGCAGCTTAACCCCTAATGGAAACACCATATATTTT
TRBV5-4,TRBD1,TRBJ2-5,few,CASSFRTGAVETQYF,TGTGCCAGCAGCTTTCGGACAGGGGCGGTGGAGACCCAGTACTTC
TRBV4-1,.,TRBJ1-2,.,CASSQSGGRRLIYGYTF,TGCGCCAGCAGCCAAAGCGGGGGTCGTCGGTTGATCTATGGCTACACCTTC
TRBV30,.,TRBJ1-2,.,CAWSYAREGGYTF,TGTGCCTGGAGTTACGCGAGGGAGGGTGGCTACACCTTC
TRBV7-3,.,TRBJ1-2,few,CASSLGPLYYGYTF,TGTGCCAGCAGCTTAGGGCCGCTCTACTATGGCTACACCTTC
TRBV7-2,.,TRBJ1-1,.,CASSSTPNTEAFF,TGTGCCAGCAGCAGTACACCGAACACTGAAGCTTTCTTT
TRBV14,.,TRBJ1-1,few,CASSHNYYTEAFF,TGTGCCAGCAGCCATAATTATTACACTGAAGCTTTCTTT